One sample yielded the 18 T cell receptor beta chains listed below, sequenced in a study of blood T cell repertoires in COVID-19 (dated by TCRdb to the early 2020s). To prepare the library, the immunoSEQ multiplex PCR assay was applied. TCRdb provides this immuneACCESS table in a form limited to in-frame rearrangements. Some clones are lacking; in checked studies, under half of them reflect an unresolved V gene, and why the rest are absent is not known. For this sample the table gives roughly 110,000 clones, of which about three quarters were detected only once. The biggest ten clones account for 4% to 5.5% of the sample. The sample comprised peripheral blood. These receptors were obtained from a man aged 65-85 years with acute or convalescent COVID-19.

V gene TRBV7-3 combines with J gene TRBJ1-1; the D gene is possibly TRBD1 (5 bases). With 0 bases removed from V and 4 bases from J, the gap between germline ends came to 12 bases. There are 15 residues in the CDR3. The V gene's germline CDR1 is SGHTA and CDR2 FQGTGA. CDR3 amino acids: CASSLTGSRGTEAFF. Here the CDR3 DNA reads TGTGCCAGCAGCTTAACGGGTAGTAGGGGCACTGAAGCTTTCTTT.

The V gene is TRBV2, the J gene TRBJ2-1, with TRBD2 matching 10 bases. Germline CDR1 and CDR2: SNHLY and FYNNEI. V was clipped by 6 bases and J by 10 bases; unmatched bases: 15. CDR3 length equals 16 residues. In DNA, the CDR3 is TGTGCCAGCAGCCCACCGGGACTAGCGCGGGGCATAGAGCAGTTCTTC. It encodes CASSPPGLARGIEQFF.

CDR3 in DNA: TGTGCCAGCAGCTTTCTCGGTAGCTCTGGAAACACCATATATTTT. This codes for CASSFLGSSGNTIYF. The gene calls are TRBV5-6 and TRBJ1-3, with D uncertain. CDR1 and CDR2 (germline): SGHDT, YYEEEE. V was cut by 2 bases and J by 0 bases, with 9 bases left in between. The CDR3 extends over 15 amino acids. Full variable domain (outside the CDR3, taken from reference TRBV5-6 and TRBJ1-3): DAGVTQSPTHLIKTRGQQVTLRCSPKSGHDTVSWYQQALGQGPQFIFQYYEEEERQRGNFPDRFSGHQFPNYSSELNVNALLLGDSALYLCASSFLGSSGNTIYFGEGSWLTVV.

The chain recombines TRBV5-6 with TRBJ1-2, with D possibly being TRBD1 (6 bases). Germline V gives CDR1 SGHDT, CDR2 YYEEEE. The CDR3 totals 12 residues. The V end lost 5 bases, the J end lost 7 bases, and 12 bases lay between the germline ends. The CDR3 reads CASRRGGPGYTF. CDR3 coding DNA: TGTGCCAGCAGGAGGGGGGGACCTGGCTACACCTTC.

This clone has at least ten counts. J is TRBJ2-2 and V is TRBV19, with D unclear. The CDR3 runs 16 residues. V lost 3 bases and J lost 5, with 16 bases in between. Germline V gene sequence: CDR1 LNHDA, CDR2 SQIVND (reference sequence). The CDR3, as DNA: TGTGCCAGTAGTATCGGTCCCAGCCAGGTAACCGGGGAGCTGTTTTTT. Residues: CASSIGPSQVTGELFF.

This clone was observed a handful of times. The genes are TRBV6-5 and TRBJ1-2, with D perhaps matching TRBD1 (5 bases). The germline gives CDR1 MNHEY, CDR2 SVGAGI. This CDR3 region has 15 residues. The CDR3 loop reads CAQGDRREGNYGYTF. As DNA, the CDR3 is TGTGCTCAGGGAGACCGGAGGGAAGGGAACTATGGCTACACCTTC.

The CDR3 spells CASSPQARQGDEKLFF. In DNA, the CDR3 is TGTGCCAGCAGCCCCCAGGCGAGACAGGGGGACGAAAAACTGTTTTTT. The chain recombines TRBV7-2 with TRBJ1-4, with 9 bases that match TRBD1. V was clipped by 5 bases and J by 8 bases; unmatched bases: 12. The germline V gene encodes CDR1 SGHTA and CDR2 FQGNSA. There are 16 residues in the CDR3.

This clone was counted a single time. J is TRBJ2-1 and V is TRBV6-4; 13 nucleotides line up with TRBD2. V shed 3 bases and J 8 bases; nucleotides not matched to a gene: 4. Germline-derived CDR1 and CDR2 are MRHNA and SNTAGT. The CDR3 consists of 15 residues. The CDR3 bases are TGTGCCAGCAGTGAGACTAGCGGGGGGTCCTATGAGCAGTTCTTC. Amino acids: CASSETSGGSYEQFF.

Written as DNA, the CDR3 is TGTGCCAGCAGCTTCACTCAGGGGGCCAAAGGCACTGAAGCTTTCTTT. Protein product: CASSFTQGAKGTEAFF. The gene calls are TRBV7-2 and TRBJ1-1, with 8 bases identical to TRBD1. CDR1 is SGHTA and CDR2 is FQGNSA in the germline V gene. V gave up 3 bases and J gave up 4 bases; unmatched junction bases: 10. CDR3 length: 16 amino acids.

This clone was detected once. CDR3 residues: CAISGESGVSNTEAFF. The CDR3, as DNA: TGTGCCATCAGTGGTGAGTCGGGAGTATCGAACACTGAAGCTTTCTTT. This chain uses TRBV10-3 with TRBJ1-1; D is unclear. Germline CDR1 reads ENHRY; CDR2 reads SYGVKD. CDR3 length equals 16 residues. Trimming left V 4 bases short and J 1 base short, with 16 bases between.

The J gene is TRBJ2-1, the V gene TRBV2, with TRBD1 matching over 9 bases. The V segment lost 6 bases and the J segment 2 bases; nucleotides outside the gene matches: 5. The CDR3 is 15 amino acids. Germline V CDR1 and CDR2: SNHLY, FYNNEI. The CDR3 is CASRTGTGPYNEQFF. CDR3 coding DNA: TGTGCCAGCAGGACGGGGACAGGGCCCTACAATGAGCAGTTCTTC. The full variable domain, completed using reference TRBV2 and TRBJ2-1, is EPEVTQTPSHQVTQMGQEVILRCVPISNHLYFYWYRQILGQKVEFLVSFYNNEISEKSEIFDDQFSVERPDGSNFTLKIRSTKLEDSAMYFCASRTGTGPYNEQFFGPGTRLTVL.

The V and J genes are TRBV19 and TRBJ2-2, with 13 bases aligning to TRBD2. The CDR3 runs to 16 residues. The J segment lost 8 bases and the V segment lost 1 base, leaving 4 bases of the junction unmatched. The germline V gene encodes CDR1 LNHDA and CDR2 SQIVND (reference sequence). The CDR3 region is CASSIGLAGGEGELFF. The CDR3 bases are TGTGCCAGTAGTATAGGACTAGCGGGGGGCGAAGGGGAGCTGTTTTTT.

The chain uses TRBV12-3 or TRBV12-4 and TRBJ1-2; D is possibly TRBD1 (5 bases). There are 12 residues in the CDR3. Trimming cost V 5 bases and J 5 bases, with 9 bases left between them. CDR3 protein: CASSSDRYGYTF. The CDR3 coding sequence is TGTGCCAGCAGTAGTGACAGATATGGCTACACCTTC.

V is TRBV5-4 and J is TRBJ2-4; 7 nucleotides align to TRBD1. J lost 5 bases, V lost 2 bases, and 4 bases had no gene match. The CDR3 is 14 amino acids. The germline CDR1 and CDR2 sequences are SGHNT and YYREEE (reference sequence). The CDR3 protein is CASSFDRVQNIQYF. For the CDR3, the DNA is TGTGCCAGCAGCTTTGACAGGGTGCAAAACATTCAGTACTTC.

The chain recombines TRBV29-1 with TRBJ1-1; D call uncertain. Germline V lookup: CDR1 SQVTM, CDR2 ANQGSEA. This CDR3 is 13 amino acids long. Trimming took off 5 bases at V and 0 bases at J, with 10 bases between the two ends. The CDR3 nucleotides read TGCAGCGTTCGATACAGTATGAACACTGAAGCTTTCTTT. Its translation: CSVRYSMNTEAFF.

This clone has more than one count but fewer than ten. The chain has TRBV18 and TRBJ1-5; TRBD1 matches at 8 bases. This CDR3 is 16 amino acids long. J was trimmed by 2 bases and V by 3 bases; bases with no gene match: 6. Germline CDR1 and CDR2: KGHSH and LQKENI. DNA of the CDR3: TGTGCCAGCTCACCCTCGATGACAGGGGGCAATCAGCCCCAGCATTTT. Translation: CASSPSMTGGNQPQHF.

This chain links TRBV4-2 with TRBJ2-5; tentatively, D is TRBD1 (5 bases). The CDR3 totals 16 residues. Germline values: CDR1 LGHNA, CDR2 YNFKEQ. V lost 0 bases to trimming and J lost 1 base, with 12 bases between them. CDR3 sequence (DNA): TGTGCCAGCAGCCAAGAAGGGGTTGGGCCCCAAGAGACCCAGTACTTC. This gives the protein CASSQEGVGPQETQYF.

This chain uses TRBV19 with TRBJ1-1; TRBD1 aligns across 7 bases. The V segment lost 7 bases and the J segment 1 base; nucleotides outside the gene matches: 6. The CDR3 contains 14 residues. Germline CDR1 reads LNHDA; CDR2 reads SQIVND (reference sequence). The CDR3 DNA reads as TGTGCCAGTATGGGACAGATGGGGAACACTGAAGCTTTCTTT. This gives the protein CASMGQMGNTEAFF.